These T cell receptor beta chains were read from a single sample in a study of shared clonotypes between healthy human individuals. Method: immunoSEQ multiplex PCR; TCRdb's copy keeps in-frame clones and lacks some. The data hold about 510,000 clones, with about 80% observed a single time. The specimen sequenced was PBMCs. The origin of the receptors is a woman between 35 and 50 years old in good health. Some clones in this sample may be carry-over from other donors' samples. The CDR3 runs from the conserved cysteine through the conserved F or W. D genes are given only for firm matches. Clone size is stated in some rows and not others, as once, few, many or a class when expanded.

d_call,j_call,cdr3_length,clone_size,v_call,cdr3_aa,cdr3_nt
-,TRBJ1-2,12,-,TRBV7-9,CASSSDISGYTF,TGTGCCAGCAGCTCCGACATATCAGGCTACACCTTC
-,TRBJ2-4,15,-,TRBV6-1,CASSEIGARENIQYF,TGTGCCAGCAGTGAAATAGGAGCGAGGGAAAACATTCAGTACTTC
-,TRBJ2-4,11,-,TRBV6-5,CASSEAGPQYF,TGTGCCAGCAGTGAAGCAGGCCCCCAGTACTTC
TRBD1,TRBJ2-7,13,-,TRBV19,CASRETGVYEQYF,TGTGCCAGTAGGGAGACAGGGGTCTACGAGCAGTACTTC
-,TRBJ2-2,15,-,TRBV5-6,CASSLVDRDAGELFF,TGTGCCAGCAGCTTGGTGGACCGCGACGCCGGGGAGCTGTTTTTT
TRBD2,TRBJ2-3,15,-,TRBV5-1,CASSSSLAAQDTQYF,TGCGCCAGCAGCTCGTCACTAGCGGCTCAAGATACGCAGTATTTT
-,TRBJ2-7,13,-,TRBV19,CASSFGSSYEQYF,TGTGCCAGTAGCTTCGGGAGCTCCTACGAGCAGTACTTC
TRBD1,TRBJ2-7,14,-,TRBV2,CASSPLRGPYEQYF,TGTGCCAGCAGCCCCCTGAGGGGGCCCTACGAGCAGTACTTC
-,TRBJ2-7,13,-,TRBV7-2,CASSLPASYEQYF,TGTGCCAGCAGCTTGCCCGCCTCCTACGAGCAGTACTTC
TRBD1,TRBJ1-2,15,-,TRBV5-4,CASSAGTGLDYGYTF,TGTGCCAGCAGCGCCGGGACAGGGTTAGATTATGGCTACACCTTC
TRBD2,TRBJ2-3,18,-,TRBV5-6,CASSSRNSGLAVTDTQYF,TGTGCCAGCAGCTCCAGAAATTCCGGACTAGCGGTAACAGATACGCAGTATTTT
TRBD2,TRBJ2-7,18,-,TRBV7-9,CASSLDTSGSKVAYEQYF,TGTGCCAGCAGCTTAGATACTAGCGGGAGTAAGGTTGCTTACGAGCAGTACTTC
TRBD2,TRBJ2-3,15,-,TRBV4-2,CASSRKRDITDTQYF,TGTGCCAGCAGCCGAAAGCGGGATATCACAGATACGCAGTATTTT
-,TRBJ2-5,13,-,TRBV15,CATSRDRKETQYF,TGTGCCACCAGCAGAGACAGAAAGGAGACCCAGTACTTC
-,TRBJ1-1,14,many,TRBV18,CASSPEGGGTEAFF,TGTGCCAGCTCACCAGAGGGTGGAGGGACTGAAGCTTTCTTT
-,TRBJ2-7,15,-,TRBV2,CASSLGLARPYEQYF,TGTGCCAGCAGTCTTGGGCTAGCGAGACCCTACGAGCAGTACTTC
-,TRBJ2-1,13,once,TRBV6-6,CASSSRPLKGQFF,TGTGCCAGCAGTTCTAGACCACTCAAGGGGCAGTTCTTC
-,TRBJ2-5,13,many,TRBV7-9,CASTLGGQETQYF,TGTGCCAGCACCCTGGGGGGCCAAGAGACCCAGTACTTC
-,TRBJ1-5,13,-,TRBV5-1,CASSHGWDQPQHF,TGCGCCAGCAGCCACGGATGGGATCAGCCCCAGCATTTT
TRBD2,TRBJ2-5,16,-,TRBV9,CASSVDSGLAGETQYF,TGTGCCAGCAGCGTAGACTCGGGACTAGCCGGAGAGACCCAGTACTTC
TRBD1,TRBJ2-2,14,-,TRBV7-9,CASSGGQGNGELFF,TGTGCCAGCAGCGGGGGACAGGGCAACGGGGAGCTGTTTTTT
TRBD1,TRBJ1-5,17,-,TRBV7-3,CASSLGGAVQGNQPQHF,TGTGCCAGCAGCTTAGGTGGGGCCGTACAGGGGAATCAGCCCCAGCATTTT
-,TRBJ2-7,18,-,TRBV5-1,CASSYQPQTGTSSYEQYF,TGCGCCAGCAGCTACCAACCCCAGACAGGTACGAGCTCCTACGAGCAGTACTTC
-,TRBJ1-3,16,once,TRBV6-8,CASGYRSGPERNTIYF,TGTGCCAGCGGCTATCGCTCGGGACCAGAGAGGAACACCATATATTTT
-,TRBJ2-7,15,-,TRBV7-9,CASSLVVGESYEQYF,TGTGCCAGCAGCTTAGTCGTGGGTGAGTCCTACGAGCAGTACTTC
TRBD2,TRBJ2-7,15,-,TRBV11-1,CASSPGLAGTYEQYF,TGTGCCAGCAGCCCAGGACTAGCGGGAACCTACGAGCAGTACTTC
TRBD1,TRBJ2-2,16,once,TRBV7-2,CASSRRDRGNTGELFF,TGTGCCAGCAGCCGCAGGGACAGGGGGAACACCGGGGAGCTGTTTTTT
-,TRBJ1-3,12,-,TRBV9,CASSPGGNTIYF,TGTGCCAGCAGCCCAGGGGGAAACACCATATATTTT
-,TRBJ2-1,15,-,TRBV7-2,CASSLTGYSYNEQFF,TGTGCCAGCAGCTTAACAGGGTATTCCTACAATGAGCAGTTCTTC
-,TRBJ2-2,17,few,TRBV5-1,CASSLVGEAKNTGELFF,TGCGCCAGCAGCTTGGTGGGTGAAGCGAAGAACACCGGGGAGCTGTTTTTT
TRBD1,TRBJ1-2,15,-,TRBV28,CASRGQGVRGYGYTF,TGTGCCAGCCGTGGACAGGGAGTTCGGGGCTATGGCTACACCTTC
TRBD2,TRBJ2-1,14,-,TRBV19,CASSILAAYNEQFF,TGTGCCAGTAGTATACTAGCGGCTTACAATGAGCAGTTCTTC
TRBD1,TRBJ2-6,16,many,TRBV15,CATSDRAISGANVLTF,TGTGCCACAAGCGACAGGGCGATCTCTGGGGCCAACGTCCTGACTTTC
-,TRBJ2-1,14,-,TRBV18,CASSPKQGMGEQFF,TGTGCCAGCTCACCAAAGCAGGGAATGGGTGAGCAGTTCTTC
-,TRBJ1-5,16,-,TRBV21-1,CASSPHRAFWDQPQHF,TGTGCCAGCAGCCCCCACAGGGCTTTCTGGGATCAGCCCCAGCATTTT
-,TRBJ2-2,14,few,TRBV4-3,CASSSQIITGELFF,TGCGCCAGCAGCTCCCAGATTATCACCGGGGAGCTGTTTTTT
-,TRBJ2-1,15,few,TRBV4-2,CASSPGIGLYNEQFF,TGTGCCAGCAGCCCGGGCATAGGGTTGTACAATGAGCAGTTCTTC
-,TRBJ1-5,14,-,TRBV6-5,CASLTGYSNQPQHF,TGTGCCAGCCTGACGGGGTATAGCAATCAGCCCCAGCATTTT
-,TRBJ2-3,13,-,TRBV11-2,CASSLDHTDTQYF,TGTGCCAGCAGCTTGGACCACACAGATACGCAGTATTTT
-,TRBJ2-1,13,-,TRBV19,CASRGRRGNEQFF,TGTGCCAGTAGGGGGAGACGGGGAAATGAGCAGTTCTTC
-,TRBJ2-3,15,-,TRBV7-9,CASSPSEGLPDTQYF,TGTGCCAGCAGCCCCTCGGAAGGGCTACCCGATACGCAGTATTTT
-,TRBJ2-2,16,-,TRBV19,CASSLRTALNTGELFF,TGTGCCAGTAGTTTAAGGACAGCCCTGAACACCGGGGAGCTGTTTTTT
TRBD2,TRBJ2-7,16,-,TRBV4-2,CASSQGQGLLDYEQYF,TGTGCCAGCAGCCAAGGCCAGGGACTACTTGACTACGAGCAGTACTTC
-,TRBJ1-1,14,once,TRBV28,CASSTGGAWPEAFF,TGTGCCAGCAGCACCGGGGGGGCTTGGCCCGAAGCTTTCTTT
-,TRBJ2-7,12,-,TRBV28,CASSPRLYEQYF,TGTGCCAGCAGTCCCCGTCTCTACGAGCAGTACTTC
-,TRBJ1-2,15,-,TRBV28,CASSLGPAGNYGYTF,TGTGCCAGCAGTTTAGGTCCCGCAGGGAACTATGGCTACACCTTC
TRBD2,TRBJ2-5,14,-,TRBV7-2,CASNGLASGETQYF,TGTGCCAGCAACGGACTAGCGAGTGGTGAGACCCAGTACTTC
TRBD2,TRBJ2-2,16,-,TRBV27,CASSISGTSPPGELFF,TGTGCCAGCAGTATCTCCGGGACTAGCCCCCCCGGGGAGCTGTTTTTT
-,TRBJ2-7,14,-,TRBV5-1,CASSPGTDFYEQYF,TGCGCCAGCAGCCCAGGGACGGATTTCTACGAGCAGTACTTC
-,TRBJ2-7,12,-,TRBV5-1,CASSLEGLQQYF,TGCGCCAGCAGCTTGGAGGGTTTACAACAGTACTTC
-,TRBJ2-2,14,-,TRBV29-1,CSVEVGGNTGELFF,TGCAGCGTGGAAGTTGGGGGGAACACCGGGGAGCTGTTTTTT
-,TRBJ1-1,15,-,TRBV18,CASSPTGQMNTEAFF,TGTGCCAGCTCACCAACAGGGCAAATGAACACTGAAGCTTTCTTT
TRBD2,TRBJ2-1,19,many,TRBV28,CASSLGLAGTQRRYNEQFF,TGTGCCAGCAGTTTAGGACTAGCGGGAACCCAACGTAGATACAATGAGCAGTTCTTC